One and the same sample provided the 15 T cell receptor beta chains below, sequenced in a study of regulatory T cells in long-lasting Graves disease. Library construction for TCR beta used iRepertoire HTBI primers and Arm-PCR of CDR3 regions. TCRdb itself ran the multiplex PCR reads through MiXCR, one entry per CDR3 protein. The data contain hundreds of thousands of distinct CDR3 sequences, more than 15% of them singletons. Time point here: newly diagnosed GD, antithyroid drugs for less than 3 months. The TCR library was made from RNA extracted from PBMCs. These data also featured in a second study, about T cells in Graves' hyperthyroidism and ophthalmopathy.

Specimen: peripheral blood mononuclear cells (PBMCs), collected at new diagnosis, from a patient treated with antithyroid drugs. The receptor source for this set is a woman in her forties or fifties with Graves disease.

This clonotype has at least ten counts. This CDR3 is CASSQDPGVAISPLHF. In DNA, the CDR3 is TGTGCCAGCAGCCAAGATCCAGGGGTGGCCATTTCACCCCTCCACTTT. V is TRBV3-1 and J is TRBJ1-6; a weak D match, TRBD1 (6 bases). From germline, CDR1 is LGHDT and CDR2 YNNKEL (reference sequence). Trimming removed 0 bases from V and 9 bases from J, with 15 bases in between. This CDR3 is built from 16 residues. Full variable domain (remainder filled in from reference TRBV3-1 and TRBJ1-6): DTAVSQTPKYLVTQMGNDKSIKCEQNLGHDTMYWYKQDSKKFLKIMFSYNNKELIINETVPNRFSPKSPDKAHLNLHINSLELGDSAVYFCASSQDPGVAISPLHFGNGTRLTVT.

The V call is TRBV4-1, the J call TRBJ1-5; weak D call: TRBD1 (5 bases). Germline-derived CDR1 and CDR2 are MGHRA and YSYEKL. This CDR3 has 16 amino acids. V was trimmed by 2 bases and J by 4 bases, leaving 15 bases between them. CDR3 amino acids: CASSQIVSGANQPQHF. The CDR3 DNA reads TGCGCCAGCAGCCAAATTGTCAGTGGGGCAAATCAGCCCCAGCATTTT.

The genes are TRBV18 and TRBJ1-2; a possible D gene is TRBD1 (6 bases). Between the trimmed V and J ends, which lost 0 bases and 0 bases, there was a span of 14 bases. The CDR3 contains 17 residues. Per germline, CDR1 KGHSH and CDR2 LQKENI. CDR3 residues: CASSPPRGDLANYGYTF. CDR3 coding DNA: TGTGCCAGCTCACCACCTAGGGGGGATCTGGCTAACTATGGCTACACCTTC.

This clonotype occurred a few times. Here the CDR3 DNA reads TGTGCCAGCAGCTTAGGACTTCTCCCTGGGGCCAACGTCCTGACTTTC. Amino acids: CASSLGLLPGANVLTF. The V gene is TRBV7-6, the J gene TRBJ2-6; D unresolved. The V and J ends lost 1 base and 2 bases respectively, with 9 bases between them. CDR1 SGHVS and CDR2 FNYEAQ come from the germline V gene. CDR3 length: 16 residues. The full variable domain, rest sourced from reference TRBV7-6 and TRBJ2-6, is GAGVSQSPRYKVTKRGQDVALRCDPISGHVSLYWYRQALGQGPEFLTYFNYEAQQDKSGLPNDRFSAERPEGSISTLTIQRTEQRDSAMYRCASSLGLLPGANVLTFGAGSRLTVL.

Many counts were recorded for this clonotype. A much bigger clone sits one base away, suggesting this may be a read error. This sequence joins TRBV2 and TRBJ2-3; D not resolved. The germline V gene encodes CDR1 SNHLY and CDR2 FYNNEI. The ends were cut back, 2 bases at V and 5 bases at J, with 5 bases in the middle. The CDR3 runs to 12 residues. In nucleotides, the CDR3 is TGTGCCAGCAGTGAACCGGGAGATACGCAGTATTTT. Protein sequence: CASSEPGDTQYF.

This clonotype appeared many times. V usage is TRBV3-1 and J usage is TRBJ1-5; tentatively, D is TRBD1 (5 bases). Germline V gene data show CDR1 as LGHDT and CDR2 as YNNKEL (reference sequence). The CDR3 loop spans 14 amino acids. Between the trimmed V and J ends, which lost 3 bases and 7 bases, there was a span of 13 bases. The CDR3 coding sequence is TGTGCCAGCAGCCAGGCAGGGTACCAGCAGCCCCAGCATTTT. Encoded protein: CASSQAGYQQPQHF.

There are many counts of this clonotype. The genes are TRBV10-3 and TRBJ1-1, with D tentatively TRBD1 (6 bases). The CDR3 covers 14 residues. The V end lost 4 bases, the J end lost 4 bases, and 13 bases lay between the germline ends. CDR1 and CDR2 from the germline V gene are ENHRY and SYGVKD. The CDR3 loop reads CAISGRGGGTEAFF. CDR3 nucleotides: TGTGCCATCAGTGGCAGAGGAGGGGGCACTGAAGCTTTCTTT.

This sequence joins TRBV15 and TRBJ1-5; 7 bases line up with TRBD1. This CDR3 is built from 14 residues. From germline, CDR1 is LNHNV and CDR2 YYDKDF (reference sequence). The V segment lost 10 bases and the J segment 5 bases; nucleotides outside the gene matches: 11. CDR3 nucleotide sequence: TGTGCCAGACTCCGGGACAGAAAATATCAGCCCCAGCATTTT. It yields the protein CARLRDRKYQPQHF.

Ten or more counts support this clonotype. V and J are TRBV6-5 and TRBJ1-4; D remains ambiguous. Trimming pared 1 base from V and 4 bases from J, leaving 10 bases between. CDR1 is MNHEY, CDR2 SVGAGI, per germline. The CDR3 extends over 15 amino acids. CDR3 nucleotides: TGTGCCAGCAGTTACTTAGGGCTGGGTAATGAAAAACTGTTTTTT. It encodes CASSYLGLGNEKLFF.

This clonotype has just a few counts. V is TRBV3-1 and J is TRBJ1-4; no clear D. Germline V CDR1 and CDR2: LGHDT, YNNKEL (reference sequence). The V end was cut by 0 bases, the J end by 13 bases, with 15 bases between. CDR3 length equals 14 residues. CDR3 bases: TGTGCCAGCAGCCAAGATTTACAGCTACCTAGACTGTTTTTT. It is translated as CASSQDLQLPRLFF.

This clonotype was counted once. Given a much more abundant clone one base away, this may be a read error. The genes are TRBV7-8 and TRBJ2-1; 14 bases match TRBD2. This CDR3 contains 19 residues. Germline CDR1 and CDR2: SGHVS and FQNEAQ. Trimming took 5 bases from V and 3 from J; bases not matched to a gene: 12. The CDR3, as DNA: TGTGCCAGCAGCCCGAGTGGACTAGCGGGGGGAAGCTTCTACAATGAGCAGTTCTTC. It yields the protein CASSPSGLAGGSFYNEQFF.

The chain couples TRBV19 to TRBJ1-5, with D hard to call. Germline V gene lookup returns CDR1 LNHDA and CDR2 SQIVND (reference sequence). The CDR3 runs to 15 residues. V was cut by 5 bases and J by 1 base, with 12 bases left in between. The CDR3 loop is CASSANSGSNQPQHF. The CDR3, as DNA: TGTGCCAGTAGTGCTAACTCGGGGAGCAATCAGCCCCAGCATTTT.

The rearrangement uses TRBV4-1 and TRBJ2-5; 9 bases are shared with TRBD1. V was pared by 4 bases and J by 4 bases, with 10 bases of the junction left unmatched. This CDR3 is built from 16 residues. Germline V gene lookup returns CDR1 MGHRA and CDR2 YSYEKL. The DNA of the CDR3 is TGCGCCAGCAGCCTAAGCCTGGGACAGGGTGGAGAGACCCAGTACTTC. It yields the protein CASSLSLGQGGETQYF.

This clonotype was detected only a few times. The chain is built from TRBV7-8 and TRBJ2-7; the D is unclear. V gave up 1 base and J gave up 2 bases, with 9 bases separating them. This CDR3 comprises 14 residues. From germline, CDR1 is SGHVS and CDR2 FQNEAQ. The chain's CDR3 is CASSLGVTAYEQYF. CDR3 DNA: TGTGCCAGCAGCTTAGGAGTCACAGCCTACGAGCAGTACTTC.

The chain recombines TRBV5-1 with TRBJ2-2; TRBD2 might be the D (6 bases). Looked up from germline, CDR1 is SGHRS and CDR2 is YFSETQ. Trimming shortened V by 4 bases and J by 4 bases, and 11 bases separated the two germline ends. This CDR3 contains 14 residues. CDR3 DNA sequence: TGCGCCAGCAGCGCTGGAGGGCCCACCGGGGAGCTGTTTTTT. Protein: CASSAGGPTGELFF.